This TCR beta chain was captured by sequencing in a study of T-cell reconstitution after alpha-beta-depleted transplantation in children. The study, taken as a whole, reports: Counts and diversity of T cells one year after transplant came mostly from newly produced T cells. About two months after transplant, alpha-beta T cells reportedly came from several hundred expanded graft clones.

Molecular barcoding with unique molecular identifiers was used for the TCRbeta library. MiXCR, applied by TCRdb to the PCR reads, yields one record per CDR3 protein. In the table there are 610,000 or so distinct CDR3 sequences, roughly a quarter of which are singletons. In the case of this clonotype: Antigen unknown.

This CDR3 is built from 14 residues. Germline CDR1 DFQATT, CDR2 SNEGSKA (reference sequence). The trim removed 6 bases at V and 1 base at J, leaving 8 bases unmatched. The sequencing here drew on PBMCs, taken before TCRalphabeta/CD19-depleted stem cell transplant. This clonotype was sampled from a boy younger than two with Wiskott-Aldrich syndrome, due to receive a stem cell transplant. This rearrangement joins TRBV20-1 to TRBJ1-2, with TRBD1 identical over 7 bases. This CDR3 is CSADTRQGNYGYTF. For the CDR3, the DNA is TGCAGTGCGGACACCAGACAGGGTAACTATGGCTACACCTTC.